This is a list of T cell receptor beta chains from one sample in a study of technical replicates of blood from a few donors. TCRdb keeps only in-frame clones here, not all; method: immunoSEQ multiplex PCR. The sample lists tens of thousands of clones, nearly 90% occurring once. The specimen sequenced was PBMCs. The receptor set was obtained from a human donor in good health. Some clones in this sample may be carry-over from other donors' samples. The CDR3 runs from the conserved cysteine through the conserved F or W. A D gene is named only where the DNA matches it firmly. Size is stated for part of the rows, as once, few or many counts, or as a class when the clone is expanded.

CDR3 DNA	CDR3 protein	V gene	clone size	D gene	J gene
TGTGCCAGCAACGAACGAGGAAGCAATCAGCCCCAGCATTTT	CASNERGSNQPQHF	TRBV6-6	.	.	TRBJ1-5
TGTGCCAGCAGTCAGGGTACAGGGGCTAACTATGGCTACACCTTC	CASSQGTGANYGYTF	TRBV2	.	TRBD1	TRBJ1-2
TGTGCCAGTAGTATAGAGGGATGGGCAGGGGGCAGGGAGACCCAGTACTTC	CASSIEGWAGGRETQYF	TRBV19	.	TRBD1	TRBJ2-5
TGTGCCAGCAGCTTTCAGGGGACACCCTATGGCTACACCTTC	CASSFQGTPYGYTF	TRBV5-8	.	.	TRBJ1-2
TGTGCCAGCAGCCGGCCCCCGGGAACTGAAGCTTTCTTT	CASSRPPGTEAFF	TRBV7-2	.	.	TRBJ1-1
TGCAGCGCTAAAGGGGAGGGGACTGAAGCTTTCTTT	CSAKGEGTEAFF	TRBV29-1	.	.	TRBJ1-1
TGTGCCAGCAGCTTAGTGGGGGGGCAGAACACTGAAGCTTTCTTT	CASSLVGGQNTEAFF	TRBV7-9	.	.	TRBJ1-1
TGTGCCAGCAGCCAGGGGGGATCCACAGATACGCAGTATTTT	CASSQGGSTDTQYF	TRBV7-2	few	.	TRBJ2-3
TGTGCCAGCAGCCAGGACAATCGGGAGGGCCGGGGTAATGAGCAGTTCTTC	CASSQDNREGRGNEQFF	TRBV4-2	.	TRBD2	TRBJ2-1
TGTGCCAGCAGTCCGTACCGGGACAGGGCCTACGAGCAGTACTTC	CASSPYRDRAYEQYF	TRBV6-6	.	TRBD1	TRBJ2-7
TGTGCCAGCAGTGGCAGGGAAGGCAATCAGCCCCAGCATTTT	CASSGREGNQPQHF	TRBV2	.	.	TRBJ1-5
TGCGCCAGCAGCTTGCAGGGTACGGCTGGAAACACCATATATTTT	CASSLQGTAGNTIYF	TRBV5-1	.	.	TRBJ1-3
TGTGCCAGTACCCGCGGGAGAGACGGCCGCGGTGGCTACACCTTC	CASTRGRDGRGGYTF	TRBV19	few	.	TRBJ1-2
TGCGCCAGCAGCCAAGGTATCCAGTCCGGAAACACCATATATTTT	CASSQGIQSGNTIYF	TRBV4-3	.	.	TRBJ1-3
TGCGCCAGCAGCACTGACAGGGTAGAAAAACTGTTTTTT	CASSTDRVEKLFF	TRBV5-1	.	TRBD1	TRBJ1-4
TGTGCCAGCAGTTACTCTACAGCCGTTGGTTCACCCCTCCACTTT	CASSYSTAVGSPLHF	TRBV6-5	.	.	TRBJ1-6
TGCGCCAGCAGCCCACAGGCTTGGGTAAATGAAAAACTGTTTTTT	CASSPQAWVNEKLFF	TRBV4-1	.	.	TRBJ1-4
TGTGCCAGCAGCGGGGGGGCAACCTCCACAGATACGCAGTATTTT	CASSGGATSTDTQYF	TRBV6-5	.	TRBD2	TRBJ2-3
TGCGCCAGCAGCTTAAGCCAGGGGTTCTACGAGCAGTACTTC	CASSLSQGFYEQYF	TRBV5-1	once	.	TRBJ2-7
TGCGCCAGCAGCCTCACTGGGGCTAGCGGGAGAGTGTACGAGCAGTACTTC	CASSLTGASGRVYEQYF	TRBV5-1	.	TRBD2	TRBJ2-7
TGTGCCAGCAGCTCCGGGACTAGCTCCTACGAGCAGTACTTC	CASSSGTSSYEQYF	TRBV5-4	.	TRBD2	TRBJ2-7
TGTGCCAGTAGTATAACAGGGGGGGAGACCCAGTACTTC	CASSITGGETQYF	TRBV19	.	TRBD1	TRBJ2-5
TGTGCCAGCAGCCAAAACCCTGGTGGGGATAGCGGGTACAAAAACATTCAGTACTTC	CASSQNPGGDSGYKNIQYF	TRBV4-2	.	TRBD2	TRBJ2-4
TGTGCCAGTAGTATTGGGCGGGGGGGGACAGATACGCAGTATTTT	CASSIGRGGTDTQYF	TRBV19	.	TRBD2	TRBJ2-3
TGTGCCAGCAGTACCGAACTCGGGACCGGGGAGCTGTTTTTT	CASSTELGTGELFF	TRBV28	.	.	TRBJ2-2
TGTGCCAGCAGGAGCCGGGACAGGCCACTCCAAGAGCAGTTCTTC	CASRSRDRPLQEQFF	TRBV27	.	TRBD1	TRBJ2-1
TGTGCCAGTAACCTCCGGGACAGGGACACAGATACGCAGTATTTT	CASNLRDRDTDTQYF	TRBV19	.	TRBD1	TRBJ2-3